This T cell receptor (beta chain) originates from a study of blood T cell repertoires in COVID-19 (dated by TCRdb to the early 2020s). Regarding the study in general: Recovered participants in ImmuneRACE Cohort 3 were defined by two consecutive negative NP/OP PCR tests, clearance by a healthcare professional, or resolution of symptoms. Samples from collaborators originated in the United States, Italy and Spain and spanned both the acute and convalescent phases of COVID-19. The prospective study material was composed of cDNA or gDNA derived from T cells, B-cell-depleted T cells, or PBMCs. The dataset comprised deeply sampled blood TCRbeta repertoires from subjects exposed to, actively infected with, or recovered from COVID-19. The repertoires were released in a freely available public database meant as a resource for research on the immune response to SARS-CoV-2. The samples were drawn from the first 160 participants of the ongoing ImmuneRACE study and from some 1,300 subjects provided by 6 global collaborators. Nearly every sample came with metadata listing a de-identified subject ID, COVID-19 status, age in years and sex. HLA class I and class II types, where available, came from metadata supplied by the sample provider rather than from assay-based typing.

As to this clone: Its cognate antigen has yet to be identified. Per-base quality was not reported, and no clone a single base away is much larger than it.

TCRbeta CDR3 regions were amplified from genomic DNA using the immunoSEQ Assay, a bias-controlled multiplex PCR. As for the authors' bioinformatics: The number of nucleated cells in each sample was estimated from the amplification of reference gene primers within the assay. Sequence reads were collapsed and filtered to measure the absolute abundance of every unique TCRbeta CDR3 rearrangement. Productive Simpson clonality was computed per sample as the square root of Simpson's diversity index over productive rearrangements. Here the immuneACCESS table is served through TCRdb, limited to in-frame sequences with V and J called. Missing clones are a known gap in these copies; in checked studies unresolved V genes cover under half, and the rest lacks a known reason. For V, J and clone size, that table is used; D and trimming come from the DNA. This sample has more than 300,000 clones in its table, and approximately 89% of those were observed once. The ten largest clonotypes hold roughly 1.9% of the sample.

For this chain, trimming is 7 bases at the V end and 7 bases at the J end, and the number of junction bases without a gene match is 14. CDR1 and CDR2, looked up from the germline V gene (reference sequence), are LNHDA and SQIVND. From cysteine to phenylalanine, the CDR3 is 17 amino acids long. Left in the record is the CDR3 DNA by itself, 51 bases read in frame from the first base. Study-wide findings and limitations: Clinical and demographic metadata were provided uncurated, with the amount varying by source and participant.

In the prospective study, participants were about 18 to 95 years old, resided in 25 or so geographic areas of the United States, and were enrolled through a virtual design. In the prospective study, participants were assigned to cohorts based on the clinical history participants reported in a screening survey and a study questionnaire. In the prospective study, mobile phlebotomists collected whole blood, serum and a nasopharyngeal or oropharyngeal swab from each participant. Prospective study participants could optionally give additional blood draws and questionnaires over an approximately 2-month period. Prospective study blood samples were shipped either frozen or at room temperature before DNA extraction.

The sequence joins TRBV19 to TRBJ2-4; 12 central nucleotides agree with TRBD2. The sample taken for sequencing was PBMCs or T cells enriched from blood (not recorded which). The TCR was taken from a man aged 35-49 years in a cohort exposed to, infected with or recovered from COVID-19 (not recorded which). The bases are TGTGCCAGTAATGGGCTGACTAGCGGGAGATCGAGGAACATTCAGTACTTC. Its protein is CASNGLTSGRSRNIQYF.